One and the same sample provided the 30 T cell receptor beta chains below, sequenced in a study of shared clonotypes between healthy human individuals. Only in-frame clones appear in the TCRdb table, and some are missing; sequencing was by immunoSEQ multiplex PCR. This table holds fewer than 200,000 clones, over 50% found once. The sample was memory CD4+ T cells sorted from blood. Stated subset: CD45RA-negative fraction. All receptors derive from a man younger than 45 in good health.

The chain combines TRBV6-5 with TRBJ2-2; 8 bases map to TRBD1. Looked up from germline, CDR1 is MNHEY and CDR2 is SVGAGI. CDR3 length: 14 amino acids. V lost 10 bases and J lost 5; bases outside the gene matches: 9. Written as DNA, the CDR3 is TGTGCCACTACACAGGGGGTTCGGACCGGGGAGCTGTTTTTT. Protein sequence: CATTQGVRTGELFF.

The V gene is TRBV10-3, the J gene TRBJ1-1; D gene ambiguous. V dropped 4 bases and J dropped 4 bases, with 7 bases sitting between them. The CDR3 contains 12 residues. Germline V gene sequence: CDR1 ENHRY, CDR2 SYGVKD. The CDR3 spells CAISGVLTEAFF. The CDR3 nucleotides read TGTGCCATCAGTGGGGTCCTCACTGAAGCTTTCTTT.

The rearrangement links TRBV2 to TRBJ2-3, with 12 positions matching TRBD2. The CDR3 is 15 amino acids. V gave up 5 bases and J gave up 5 bases; unmatched junction bases: 5. Germline CDR1 SNHLY, CDR2 FYNNEI. The DNA of the CDR3 is TGTGCCAGCAGTCGACTAGCGGGAGAACGAGATACGCAGTATTTT. It codes for CASSRLAGERDTQYF. The complete variable domain, with remaining parts taken from reference TRBV2 and TRBJ2-3, reads EPEVTQTPSHQVTQMGQEVILRCVPISNHLYFYWYRQILGQKVEFLVSFYNNEISEKSEIFDDQFSVERPDGSNFTLKIRSTKLEDSAMYFCASSRLAGERDTQYFGPGTRLTVL.

The table lists this clone with a few counts. The chain links TRBV28 to TRBJ2-7; 7 positions agree with TRBD1. With 6 bases clipped from V and 3 bases from J, the junction kept 2 bases outside the gene matches. Germline-derived CDR1 and CDR2 are MDHEN and SYDVKM. The CDR3 is 12 amino acids. Here the CDR3 DNA reads TGTGCCAGCAGACGGACAGGCTACGAGCAGTACTTC. Encoded protein: CASRRTGYEQYF.

V is TRBV10-1 and J is TRBJ1-1, with D possibly being TRBD1 (6 bases). Trimming shortened V by 1 base and J by 6 bases, and 21 bases separated the two germline ends. Per the germline V gene, CDR1 is WNHNN and CDR2 is SYGVQD (reference sequence). This CDR3 is built from 17 residues. DNA of the CDR3: TGCGCCAGCAGTGAGTTTAAGACAGGCTCGTCGACCGCTGAAGCTTTCTTT. Protein: CASSEFKTGSSTAEAFF.

This chain joins TRBV7-2 and TRBJ2-1, with 9 bases lining up with TRBD2. Germline CDR1 is SGHTA and CDR2 is FQGNSA. This CDR3 contains 16 residues. V was clipped by 1 base and J by 8 bases; unmatched bases: 9. The CDR3 nucleotides read TGTGCCAGCAGCTTAGGTTTGGCCCTAGCGGGACATGAGCAGTTCTTC. Amino acid sequence: CASSLGLALAGHEQFF.

This clone was detected a few times. CDR3 in DNA: TGCAGTGCTACCGCGTTACTCGAGCAGTACTTC. It codes for CSATALLEQYF. The genes are TRBV20-1 and TRBJ2-7; D unclear. Trimming took 4 bases from V and 6 from J, leaving 10 bases between them. Germline CDR1 reads DFQATT; CDR2 reads SNEGSKA (reference sequence). The CDR3 totals 11 residues.

This clone turned up a few times. The chain recombines TRBV7-9 with TRBJ2-7; 8 positions agree with TRBD1. With 1 base clipped from V and 6 bases from J, the junction kept 8 bases outside the gene matches. The CDR3 length is 15 residues. Germline CDR1 is SEHNR and CDR2 is FQNEAQ (reference sequence). CDR3 coding DNA: TGTGCCAGCAGCTTAGGATCGGGACAGGAAGGCGAGCAGTACTTC. It codes for CASSLGSGQEGEQYF. The full variable domain, completed using reference TRBV7-9 and TRBJ2-7, is DTGVSQNPRHKITKRGQNVTFRCDPISEHNRLYWYRQTLGQGPEFLTYFQNEAQLEKSRLLSDRFSAERPKGSFSTLEIQRTEQGDSAMYLCASSLGSGQEGEQYFGPGTRLTVT.

The chain combines TRBV28 with TRBJ2-1, with D perhaps assigned TRBD1 or TRBD2 (5 bases each). Looked up from germline, CDR1 is MDHEN and CDR2 is SYDVKM. There are 14 residues in the CDR3. V lost 8 bases and J lost 9, with 20 bases in between. CDR3 amino acids: CASSNDPGRGEQFF. The CDR3 DNA sequence: TGTGCCAGCTCAAACGACCCGGGACGTGGTGAGCAGTTCTTC.

The chain recombines TRBV27 with TRBJ2-7, with 8 bases fitting TRBD1. The CDR3 extends over 15 amino acids. Germline V gives CDR1 MNHEY, CDR2 SMNVEV (reference sequence). The J segment lost 6 bases and the V segment lost 8 bases, leaving 15 bases of the junction unmatched. The CDR3 DNA is TGTGCCAGCCGAGACACCTTCAGGGGGCGCTTCGAGCAGTACTTC. It translates to CASRDTFRGRFEQYF.

The sample holds one count of this clone. This rearrangement joins TRBV7-8 to TRBJ2-3, with 10 bases fitting TRBD2. The junction had 13 bases not matched to a gene; V was cut back by 3 bases and J by 4 bases. The CDR3 covers 18 residues. CDR1 and CDR2 (germline): SGHVS, FQNEAQ. CDR3 nucleotide sequence: TGTGCCAGCAGCTTCTCCCCCCCTAGCGGGAGTCGAGCAGATACGCAGTATTTT. This encodes CASSFSPPSGSRADTQYF.

This sequence joins TRBV1 and TRBJ2-5; the D call of TRBD2 is as the table states it, not checked on the DNA. TRBV1 is designated a pseudogene. The CDR3 length is 18 residues. The DNA of the CDR3 is TGCACCAGCAGGATGAGACTAGCGGGAGAGGATTTACGAGAGACCCAGTACTTC. Translation: CTSRMRLAGEDLRETQYF.

CDR3 amino acids: CASSLGVWGEQYF. CDR3 nucleotides: TGTGCCAGCAGCCTGGGGGTTTGGGGCGAGCAGTACTTC. The rearrangement joins TRBV6-5 to TRBJ2-7, with D possibly called TRBD1 or TRBD2 (5 bases each). Deletions cut 6 bases from V and 6 bases from J, with 15 bases between. The CDR3 totals 13 residues. From germline, CDR1 is MNHEY and CDR2 SVGAGI.

The table lists this clone with many counts. The V call is TRBV6-5, the J call TRBJ2-7, with D unclear. Trimming removed 0 bases at V and 1 base at J, with 10 bases between. The CDR3 loop spans 15 amino acids. From germline, CDR1 is MNHEY and CDR2 SVGAGI. CDR3 in DNA: TGTGCCAGCAGTTACTCGAGCCTAGGGTCCTACGAGCAGTACTTC. Translated: CASSYSSLGSYEQYF.

This clone was counted once. Germline and junction disagree at one end, which may indicate a read error. This rearrangement joins TRBV4-3 to TRBJ2-7; D is perhaps TRBD2 (6 bases). There are 15 residues in the CDR3. Germline V gene data show CDR1 as LGHNA and CDR2 as YSLEER. This chain's CDR3 is CASSQDILTSYEQYF. CDR3 sequence (DNA): TGCGCCAGTAGCCAAGACATTTTGACTAGTTACGAGCAGTACTTC.

This clone was seen a few times. The chain joins TRBV11-3 to TRBJ2-5; D may be TRBD1 or TRBD2 (7 bases each). The V gene's germline CDR1 is SGHNT and CDR2 YENEEA. V lost 1 base and J lost 2, with 17 bases in between. CDR3 size: 17 residues. The CDR3 sequence: CASSLGQGGASQETQYF. The CDR3 nucleotides read TGTGCCAGCAGCTTAGGCCAGGGGGGGGCCTCACAAGAGACCCAGTACTTC.

J is TRBJ1-1 and V is TRBV10-3; unclear D gene. The germline V gene has CDR1 ENHRY and CDR2 SYGVKD. This CDR3 has 13 amino acids. V lost 1 base, J lost 7 bases, and 10 bases lay in between. The CDR3 loop is CAISEFPDNEAFF. As DNA, the CDR3 is TGTGCCATCAGTGAGTTTCCCGATAATGAAGCTTTCTTT.

The chain couples TRBV19 to TRBJ1-1; D perhaps matches TRBD1 (5 bases). The CDR3 runs to 13 residues. V lost 7 bases and J lost 0, with 9 bases in between. Germline V gene sequence: CDR1 LNHDA, CDR2 SQIVND (reference sequence). The chain's CDR3 is CASTGHMNTEAFF. The CDR3 coding sequence is TGTGCCAGTACTGGACACATGAACACTGAAGCTTTCTTT.

This clone was detected only a few times. The chain is built from TRBV28 and TRBJ2-7, with TRBD2 matching 7 bases. The V gene's germline CDR1 is MDHEN and CDR2 SYDVKM. CDR3 length equals 15 residues. The junction had 9 bases not matched to a gene; V was cut back by 2 bases and J by 5 bases. CDR3 protein: CASSLAGRGRHEQYF. DNA for the CDR3: TGTGCCAGCAGTTTAGCGGGGAGGGGACGTCACGAGCAGTACTTC. The complete variable domain, with remaining parts taken from reference TRBV28 and TRBJ2-7, reads DVKVTQSSRYLVKRTGEKVFLECVQDMDHENMFWYRQDPGLGLRLIYFSYDVKMKEKGDIPEGYSVSREKKERFSLILESASTNQTSMYLCASSLAGRGRHEQYFGPGTRLTVT.

The chain is built from TRBV7-2 and TRBJ2-1, with TRBD1 identical over 11 bases. Trimming at V came to 1 base and at J to 9 bases, leaving 5 bases not matched to a gene. The CDR3 runs 15 residues. Per the germline V gene, CDR1 is SGHTA and CDR2 is FQGNSA. The CDR3 loop is CASSLDWGQGGEQFF. The DNA of the CDR3 is TGTGCCAGCAGCTTAGATTGGGGACAGGGGGGTGAGCAGTTCTTC.

The table lists this clone with a few counts. The chain carries TRBV5-1 and TRBJ2-7; D is perhaps TRBD2 (6 bases). V gave up 0 bases and J gave up 3 bases, with 13 bases separating them. Germline V lookup: CDR1 SGHRS, CDR2 YFSETQ. The CDR3 extends over 15 amino acids. DNA of the CDR3: TGCGCCAGCAGCTTGGACGGGGGACTTTACTACGAGCAGTACTTC. Translating gives CASSLDGGLYYEQYF.

The chain carries TRBV28 and TRBJ2-3, with TRBD2 matching over 9 bases. CDR3 size: 16 residues. The germline V gene has CDR1 MDHEN and CDR2 SYDVKM. The J segment lost 1 base and the V segment lost 5 bases, leaving 7 bases of the junction unmatched. Written as DNA, the CDR3 is TGTGCCAGCAGTGGGGTAGCGGGAGCTCGCACAGATACGCAGTATTTT. Residues: CASSGVAGARTDTQYF.

The gene calls are TRBV5-1 and TRBJ2-1, with TRBD1 matching over 7 bases. Trimming cost V 4 bases and J 0 bases; bases outside gene matches: 13. The CDR3 consists of 18 residues. From germline, CDR1 is SGHRS and CDR2 YFSETQ. The CDR3 here is CASSARDSALSSYNEQFF. DNA of the CDR3: TGCGCCAGCAGCGCCCGGGACAGCGCCCTGAGCTCCTACAATGAGCAGTTCTTC.

V is TRBV9 and J is TRBJ2-3, with TRBD1 matching 9 bases. J lost 5 bases, V lost 0 bases, and 7 bases had no gene match. The CDR3 sequence is 16 residues long. Germline V lookup: CDR1 SGDLS, CDR2 YYNGEE. The CDR3: CASSVDGQGIVDTQYF. In DNA form, the CDR3 reads TGTGCCAGCAGCGTAGACGGACAGGGGATAGTAGATACGCAGTATTTT.

The rearrangement joins TRBV11-2 to TRBJ2-5; 7 nucleotides agree with TRBD1. Germline V gene data show CDR1 as SGHAT and CDR2 as FQNNGV. The CDR3 has 13 residues. J lost 2 bases, V lost 9 bases, and 6 bases had no gene match. In DNA, the CDR3 is TGTGCCAGTAGACAGGGCCTACAAGAGACCCAGTACTTC. The encoded protein is CASRQGLQETQYF. Using reference TRBV11-2 and TRBJ2-5 for the parts outside the CDR3, the full variable domain is EAGVAQSPRYKIIEKRQSVAFWCNPISGHATLYWYQQILGQGPKLLIQFQNNGVVDDSQLPKDRFSAERLKGVDSTLKIQPAKLEDSAVYLCASRQGLQETQYFGPGTRLLVL.

This clone was detected only a few times. This sequence joins TRBV6-1 and TRBJ2-7; 8 bases are a match to TRBD1. Germline CDR1 MNHNS, CDR2 SASEGT. The CDR3 is made up of 13 amino acids. The V segment lost 7 bases and the J segment 4 bases; nucleotides outside the gene matches: 6. The CDR3 region is CASTRGLRYEQYF. In nucleotides, the CDR3 is TGTGCCAGCACCAGGGGGCTCAGGTACGAGCAGTACTTC.

The chain uses TRBV2 and TRBJ2-1; D perhaps matches TRBD1 (5 bases). CDR1 SNHLY and CDR2 FYNNEI come from the germline V gene. The CDR3 covers 15 residues. V lost 2 bases and J 7 bases, leaving 15 bases between the germline ends. The CDR3 is CASSERSGWANEQFF. CDR3 nucleotides: TGTGCCAGCAGTGAAAGGTCAGGGTGGGCAAATGAGCAGTTCTTC.

This clone was seen more than once but under ten times. This rearrangement joins TRBV27 to TRBJ1-2; 8 positions match TRBD1. The CDR3 length is 16 residues. CDR1 is MNHEY, CDR2 SMNVEV, per germline (reference sequence). Trimming at V came to 5 bases and at J to 8 bases, leaving 16 bases not matched to a gene. For the CDR3, the DNA is TGTGCCAGCAGTCCCCGCGGACAGGGTACGAGGTACGGCTACACCTTC. Amino acid sequence: CASSPRGQGTRYGYTF.

The rearrangement links TRBV21-1 to TRBJ2-3; the D call TRBD1 from the table was never checked on the DNA. TRBV21-1 is a pseudogene locus. This CDR3 contains 16 residues. CDR3 sequence: CASSKCTGTSTDTQYF. The CDR3, as DNA: TGTGCCAGCAGCAAATGTACAGGGACGAGCACAGATACGCAGTATTTT.

The CDR3 reads CASSFTPLLAGGIYEQYF. DNA for the CDR3: TGTGCCAGCAGCTTTACTCCTCTACTAGCGGGAGGCATCTACGAGCAGTACTTC. This chain connects TRBV5-6 to TRBJ2-7; 12 nucleotides agree with TRBD2. V lost 2 bases to trimming and J lost 3 bases; unmatched junction nucleotides: 12. The CDR3 is made up of 18 amino acids. CDR1 is SGHDT and CDR2 is YYEEEE in the germline V gene.